This TCR beta chain originates from a study of cytomegalovirus exposure and HLA in healthy donors. Points from the study as a whole: Highly shared sequence variants in one cluster were likely a sequencing artifact.

Amplification used 60 Vbeta primers and 13 Jbeta primers. The table came from immunoSEQ multiplex PCR; TCRdb's copy has only in-frame clones and leaves some out. The data contain under 200,000 clones, 80% to 85% of them singletons. As concerns this clone: The antigen is unknown.

The CDR3 has 15 residues. CDR1 and CDR2 (germline): SNHLY, FYNNEI. V gave up 6 bases and J gave up 6 bases; unmatched junction bases: 10. The chain carries TRBV2 and TRBJ1-2; 10 bases are shared with TRBD1. This TCR came from a man between 25 and 39 years old in good health and CMV-seronegative. What was sequenced was PBMCs. DNA for the CDR3: TGTGCCAGCAGGTACCAGACAGGGGGCGGCGATGGCTACACCTTC. As protein: CASRYQTGGGDGYTF.